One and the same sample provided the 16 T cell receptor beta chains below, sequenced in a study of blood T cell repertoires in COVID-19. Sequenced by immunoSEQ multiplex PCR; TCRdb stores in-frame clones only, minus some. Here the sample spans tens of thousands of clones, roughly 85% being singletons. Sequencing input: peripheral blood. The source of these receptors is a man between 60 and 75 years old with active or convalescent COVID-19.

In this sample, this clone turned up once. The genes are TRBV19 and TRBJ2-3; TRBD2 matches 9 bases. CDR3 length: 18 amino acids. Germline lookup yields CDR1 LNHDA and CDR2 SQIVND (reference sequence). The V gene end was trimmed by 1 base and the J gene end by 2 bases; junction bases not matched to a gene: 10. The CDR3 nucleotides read TGTGCCAGTAGTATAGTAATAGCGGGGGAGGGCGACACAGATACGCAGTATTTT. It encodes CASSIVIAGEGDTDTQYF. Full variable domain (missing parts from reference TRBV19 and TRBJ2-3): DGGITQSPKYLFRKEGQNVTLSCEQNLNHDAMYWYRQDPGQGLRLIYYSQIVNDFQKGDIAEGYSVSREKKESFPLTVTSAQKNPTAFYLCASSIVIAGEGDTDTQYFGPGTRLTVL.

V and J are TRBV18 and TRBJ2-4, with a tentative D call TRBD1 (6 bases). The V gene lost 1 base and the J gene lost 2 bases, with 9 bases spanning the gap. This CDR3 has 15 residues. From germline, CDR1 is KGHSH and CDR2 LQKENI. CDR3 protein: CASSPQGQTKNIQYF. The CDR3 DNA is TGTGCCAGCTCACCACAGGGACAAACCAAAAACATTCAGTACTTC.

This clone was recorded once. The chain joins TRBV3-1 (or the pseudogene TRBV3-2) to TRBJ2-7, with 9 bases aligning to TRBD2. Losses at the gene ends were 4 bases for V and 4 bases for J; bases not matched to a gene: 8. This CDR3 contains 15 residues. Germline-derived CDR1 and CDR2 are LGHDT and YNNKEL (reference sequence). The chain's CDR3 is CASSPTSGGMYEQYF. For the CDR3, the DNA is TGTGCCAGCAGCCCGACTAGCGGCGGTATGTACGAGCAGTACTTC.

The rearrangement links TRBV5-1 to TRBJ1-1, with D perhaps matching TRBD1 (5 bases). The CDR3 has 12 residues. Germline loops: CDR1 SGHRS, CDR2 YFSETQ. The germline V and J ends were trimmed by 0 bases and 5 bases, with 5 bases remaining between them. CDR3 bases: TGCGCCAGCAGCTTGGAGGGGACTGAAGCTTTCTTT. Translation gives CASSLEGTEAFF.

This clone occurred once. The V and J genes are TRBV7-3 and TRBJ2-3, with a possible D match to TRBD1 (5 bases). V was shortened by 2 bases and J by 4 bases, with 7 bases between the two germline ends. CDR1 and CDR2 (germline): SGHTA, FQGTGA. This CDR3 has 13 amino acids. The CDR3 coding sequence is TGTGCCAGCAGCTTAGGGGCCCCAGATACGCAGTATTTT. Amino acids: CASSLGAPDTQYF.

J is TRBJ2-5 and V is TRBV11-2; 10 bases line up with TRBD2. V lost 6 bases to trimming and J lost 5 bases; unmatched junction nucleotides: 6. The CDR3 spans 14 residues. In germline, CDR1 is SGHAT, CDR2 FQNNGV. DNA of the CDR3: TGTGCCAGCAGTATAGCGGGGGGAGTTGAGACCCAGTACTTC. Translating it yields CASSIAGGVETQYF. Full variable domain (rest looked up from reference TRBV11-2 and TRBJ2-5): EAGVAQSPRYKIIEKRQSVAFWCNPISGHATLYWYQQILGQGPKLLIQFQNNGVVDDSQLPKDRFSAERLKGVDSTLKIQPAKLEDSAVYLCASSIAGGVETQYFGPGTRLLVL.

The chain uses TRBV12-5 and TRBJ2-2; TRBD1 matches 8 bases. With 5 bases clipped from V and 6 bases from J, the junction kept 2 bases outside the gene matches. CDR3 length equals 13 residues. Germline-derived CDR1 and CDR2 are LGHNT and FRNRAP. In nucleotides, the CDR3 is TGTGCTAGTGGTGGGGACAGGCCCGGGGAGCTGTTTTTT. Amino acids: CASGGDRPGELFF.

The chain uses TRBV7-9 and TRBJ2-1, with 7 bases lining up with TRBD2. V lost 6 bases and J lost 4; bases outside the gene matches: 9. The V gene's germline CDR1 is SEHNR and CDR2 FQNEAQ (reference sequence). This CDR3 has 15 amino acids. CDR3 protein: CASSTGGSVYNEQFF. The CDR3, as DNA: TGTGCCAGCAGTACGGGGGGAAGTGTTTACAATGAGCAGTTCTTC.

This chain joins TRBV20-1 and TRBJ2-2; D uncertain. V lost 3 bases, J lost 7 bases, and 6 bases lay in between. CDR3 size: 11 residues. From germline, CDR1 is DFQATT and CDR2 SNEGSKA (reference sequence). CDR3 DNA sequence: TGCAGTGCTAGCCGCGGCGGGGAGCTGTTTTTT. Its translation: CSASRGGELFF.

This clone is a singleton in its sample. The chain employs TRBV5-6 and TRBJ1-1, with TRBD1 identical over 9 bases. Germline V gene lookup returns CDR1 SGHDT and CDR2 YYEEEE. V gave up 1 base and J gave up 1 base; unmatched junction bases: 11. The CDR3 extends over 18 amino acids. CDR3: CASSLKQGAWSWNTEAFF. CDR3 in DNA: TGTGCCAGCAGCTTGAAACAGGGGGCATGGAGTTGGAACACTGAAGCTTTCTTT. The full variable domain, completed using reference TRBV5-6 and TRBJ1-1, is DAGVTQSPTHLIKTRGQQVTLRCSPKSGHDTVSWYQQALGQGPQFIFQYYEEEERQRGNFPDRFSGHQFPNYSSELNVNALLLGDSALYLCASSLKQGAWSWNTEAFFGQGTRLTVV.

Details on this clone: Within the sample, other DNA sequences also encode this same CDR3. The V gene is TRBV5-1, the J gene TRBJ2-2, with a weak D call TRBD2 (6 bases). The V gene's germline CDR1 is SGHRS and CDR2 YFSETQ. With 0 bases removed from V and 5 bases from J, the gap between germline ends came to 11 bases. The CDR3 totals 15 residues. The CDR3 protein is CASSLVRGGTGELFF. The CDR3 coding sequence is TGCGCCAGCAGCTTGGTAAGGGGAGGTACCGGGGAGCTGTTTTTT.

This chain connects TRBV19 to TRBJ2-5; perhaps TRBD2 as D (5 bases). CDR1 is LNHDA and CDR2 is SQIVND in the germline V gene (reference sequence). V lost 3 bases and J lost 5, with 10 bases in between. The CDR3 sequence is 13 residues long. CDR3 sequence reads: CASSMSGGETQYF. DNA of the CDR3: TGTGCCAGTAGTATGTCAGGAGGCGAGACCCAGTACTTC.

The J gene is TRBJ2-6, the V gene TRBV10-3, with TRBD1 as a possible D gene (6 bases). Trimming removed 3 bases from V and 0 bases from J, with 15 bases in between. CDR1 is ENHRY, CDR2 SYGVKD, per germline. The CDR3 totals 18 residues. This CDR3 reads CAISDRQGLRSGANVLTF. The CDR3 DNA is TGTGCCATCAGTGATAGGCAGGGGCTCCGCTCTGGGGCCAACGTCCTGACTTTC.

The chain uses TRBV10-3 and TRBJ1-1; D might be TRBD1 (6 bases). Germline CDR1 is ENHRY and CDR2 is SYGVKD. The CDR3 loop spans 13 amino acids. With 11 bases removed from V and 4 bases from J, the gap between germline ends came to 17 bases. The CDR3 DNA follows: TGTGCCCTAAGGGGGAGGGAGGGCACTGAAGCTTTCTTT. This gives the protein CALRGREGTEAFF.

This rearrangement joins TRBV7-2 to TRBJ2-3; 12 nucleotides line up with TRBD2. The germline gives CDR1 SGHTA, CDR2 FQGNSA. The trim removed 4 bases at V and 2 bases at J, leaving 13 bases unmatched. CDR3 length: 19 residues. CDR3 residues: CASSWGDYGLAGPTDTQYF. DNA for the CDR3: TGTGCCAGCAGCTGGGGGGATTACGGACTAGCGGGGCCCACAGATACGCAGTATTTT.

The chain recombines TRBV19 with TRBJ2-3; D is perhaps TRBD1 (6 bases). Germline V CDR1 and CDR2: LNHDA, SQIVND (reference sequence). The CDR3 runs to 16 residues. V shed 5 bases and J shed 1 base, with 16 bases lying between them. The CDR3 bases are TGTGCCAGTAGTCCAATAATCAGGGGAGGCACAGATACGCAGTATTTT. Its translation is CASSPIIRGGTDTQYF. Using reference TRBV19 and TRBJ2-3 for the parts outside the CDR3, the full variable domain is DGGITQSPKYLFRKEGQNVTLSCEQNLNHDAMYWYRQDPGQGLRLIYYSQIVNDFQKGDIAEGYSVSREKKESFPLTVTSAQKNPTAFYLCASSPIIRGGTDTQYFGPGTRLTVL.